Following are 3 T cell receptor beta chains from one sample sequenced in a study of regulatory T cells in long-lasting Graves disease. Researchers made TCR beta libraries by using iRepertoire HTBI primers and running Arm-PCR on CDR3 regions. Each CDR3 protein gets one entry after TCRdb re-called the multiplex PCR reads with MiXCR. The sample lists 430,000 or so distinct CDR3 sequences, roughly a fifth seen once, with 13% to 15% in the top ten. Time point specified: persistent/refractory GD, antithyroid drugs over 5 years with positive TRAb. After RNA was extracted from PBMCs, the TCR library was made from it. Sequencing was performed on peripheral blood mononuclear cells (PBMCs), taken when the disease was refractory, from a patient treated with antithyroid drugs. The receptors here all came from a female donor with Graves disease.

This clonotype was counted at least ten times. This chain uses TRBV28 with TRBJ1-1, with D possibly TRBD1 on 6 matching bases. V was cut by 3 bases and J by 0 bases, with 14 bases left in between. CDR1 and CDR2 (germline): MDHEN, SYDVKM. The CDR3 has 16 residues. CDR3 protein: CASSFPTGGLNTEAFF. For the CDR3, the DNA is TGTGCCAGCAGTTTCCCTACCGGGGGCTTGAACACTGAAGCTTTCTTT.

This clonotype came up many times. The V call is TRBV15, the J call TRBJ2-5, with TRBD2 matching 9 bases. Looked up from germline, CDR1 is LNHNV and CDR2 is YYDKDF (reference sequence). The CDR3 totals 17 residues. With V trimmed by 0 bases and J by 5 bases, 10 bases remained unmatched. As DNA, the CDR3 is TGTGCCACCAGCAGAGATCGTGGTAGCGGGAGTACGGAGACCCAGTACTTC. Its translation: CATSRDRGSGSTETQYF.

In DNA, the CDR3 is TGTGCCAGCAGCTTGCAGGGGGGAGGATACAATGAGCAGTTCTTC. Amino acids: CASSLQGGGYNEQFF. J is TRBJ2-1 and V is TRBV7-8, with D possibly TRBD1 on 7 matching bases. The CDR3 is made up of 15 amino acids. Germline-derived CDR1 and CDR2 are SGHVS and FQNEAQ. Trimming left V 3 bases short and J 4 bases short, with 13 bases between.